This T cell receptor (beta chain) was sequenced in a study of CD8+ T cells in alopecia areata. Germline values: CDR1 SGHDT, CDR2 YYEEEE. This CDR3 contains 13 residues. Trimming pared 0 bases from V and 4 bases from J, leaving 5 bases between. It was cDNA, reverse transcribed from extracted RNA, that served as the sequencing template. TCRdb's table, derived via immunoSEQ multiplex PCR, lists solely in-frame clones and lacks some. The sample consists of some 180,000 clones, roughly three fifths of them appearing once. The material sequenced was CD8+ T cells sorted from blood. The rearrangement uses TRBV5-6 and TRBJ2-4, with unresolved D. The sequence derives from a human donor in good health. The CDR3 coding sequence is TGTGCCAGCAGCTTGGGAAGTAAAAACATTCAGTACTTC. It translates to CASSLGSKNIQYF.